These 30 T cell receptor beta chains share one sample of origin, sequenced in a study of blood T cell repertoires in COVID-19. Here immunoSEQ multiplex PCR was the method, and the copy in TCRdb shows in-frame clones only, minus some. Here the sample spans about 13,000 clones, roughly 78% being singletons. Specimen: peripheral blood. The source of these receptors is a human donor in a cohort sampled during active COVID-19.

The chain employs TRBV2 and TRBJ1-2, with D maybe TRBD1 (5 bases). Germline CDR1 reads SNHLY; CDR2 reads FYNNEI. The V end was cut by 6 bases, the J end by 2 bases, with 13 bases between. This CDR3 spans 14 amino acids. CDR3 coding DNA: TGTGCCAGCAGGGGAGGAGGGGCGAACTATGGCTACACCTTC. Its protein product is CASRGGGANYGYTF.

The chain carries TRBV5-8 and TRBJ1-2; 7 bases line up with TRBD1. The J segment lost 4 bases and the V segment lost 1 base, leaving 7 bases of the junction unmatched. The germline gives CDR1 SGHTS, CDR2 YDEGEE. CDR3 size: 15 residues. Here the CDR3 reads CASSLRTGLIYGYTF. Written as DNA, the CDR3 is TGTGCCAGCAGCTTGAGGACAGGACTGATCTATGGCTACACCTTC.

The chain employs TRBV27 and TRBJ2-1; maybe TRBD2 (5 bases). The V gene's germline CDR1 is MNHEY and CDR2 SMNVEV (reference sequence). V lost 0 bases, J lost 8 bases, and 14 bases lay in between. The CDR3 totals 15 residues. The CDR3 sequence: CASSLSVALTHEQFF. The CDR3 DNA sequence: TGTGCCAGCAGTTTATCAGTAGCGCTTACTCATGAGCAGTTCTTC.

The chain uses TRBV2 and TRBJ2-7; D possibly corresponds to TRBD2 (7 bases). V was cut by 4 bases and J by 7 bases, with 11 bases left in between. This CDR3 has 12 amino acids. Germline loops: CDR1 SNHLY, CDR2 FYNNEI. CDR3 residues: CASSVEGGEQYF. The DNA for the CDR3 is TGTGCCAGCAGTGTGGAGGGGGGGGAGCAGTACTTC.

This sequence joins TRBV10-3 and TRBJ2-1; TRBD2 matches 7 bases. This CDR3 region has 17 residues. Trimming took 2 bases from V and 3 from J; bases not matched to a gene: 10. From germline, CDR1 is ENHRY and CDR2 SYGVKD. The CDR3 spells CAISETHLAEFYNEQFF. CDR3 DNA: TGTGCCATCAGTGAGACCCATCTAGCGGAGTTCTACAATGAGCAGTTCTTC.

On this clone: A read error may produce the germline difference seen at one junction end. This chain connects TRBV5-1 to TRBJ2-5, with D maybe TRBD2 (6 bases). The CDR3 consists of 15 residues. CDR1 SGHRS and CDR2 YFSETQ come from the germline V gene. The CDR3 region has the DNA TGCGCCAGCACCTTGGCAGCGGGCCCCCAAGAGACCCAGTACTTC. Amino acid sequence: CASTLAAGPQETQYF.

This clone occurred once. The chain carries TRBV6-1 and TRBJ1-4; 8 positions match TRBD1. This CDR3 contains 19 residues. The J segment lost 0 bases and the V segment lost 0 bases, leaving 9 bases of the junction unmatched. Looked up from germline, CDR1 is MNHNS and CDR2 is SASEGT. In DNA form, the CDR3 reads TGTGCCAGCAGTGAAGCAACAGGGGGATTATATACAACTAATGAAAAACTGTTTTTT. It is translated as CASSEATGGLYTTNEKLFF.

This chain connects TRBV9 to TRBJ1-4; D unresolved. The germline V and J ends were trimmed by 3 bases and 4 bases, with 7 bases remaining between them. Germline CDR1 SGDLS, CDR2 YYNGEE. The CDR3 loop spans 13 amino acids. For the CDR3, the DNA is TGTGCCAGCAGCGAACAGAGTAATGAAAAACTGTTTTTT. It encodes CASSEQSNEKLFF.

The chain employs TRBV4-1 and TRBJ1-3, with TRBD1 as a possible D gene (6 bases). Germline CDR1 MGHRA, CDR2 YSYEKL. V dropped 6 bases and J dropped 2 bases, with 11 bases sitting between them. CDR3 length: 14 residues. The CDR3 bases are TGCGCCAGCAGACCGGACAGAACTGGAAACACCATATATTTT. This codes for CASRPDRTGNTIYF.

The chain combines TRBV12-3 or TRBV12-4 with TRBJ1-2, with D unresolved. V was clipped by 2 bases and J by 10 bases, with 14 bases between them. The CDR3 consists of 13 residues. In nucleotides, the CDR3 is TGTGCCAGCAGTTTAAGGGAGAGTAGGGACTACACCTTC. Protein sequence: CASSLRESRDYTF.

The chain joins TRBV11-2 to TRBJ2-5; TRBD1 agrees at 10 bases. From germline, CDR1 is SGHAT and CDR2 FQNNGV. After removal of 1 base from V and 3 bases from J, the junction contained 5 bases not matched to a gene. The CDR3 loop spans 16 amino acids. The CDR3 protein is CASSLGLGTGEETQYF. The CDR3 DNA sequence: TGTGCCAGCAGCTTAGGCTTGGGGACAGGGGAAGAGACCCAGTACTTC.

The V and J genes are TRBV30 and TRBJ1-2, with TRBD1 matching over 8 bases. The CDR3 is 18 residues long. Per germline, CDR1 GTSNPN and CDR2 SVGIG (reference sequence). V trimming: 0 bases; J trimming: 8 bases; junction bases outside the gene matches: 20. The CDR3 DNA sequence: TGTGCCTGGAGTGTAGCGGACAGGGCAAGAGGAAGGATGAGGGGCTACACCTTC. Its translation: CAWSVADRARGRMRGYTF.

This chain uses TRBV5-4 with TRBJ2-5; a possible D gene is TRBD1 (5 bases). The CDR3 contains 13 residues. Trimming cost V 0 bases and J 3 bases, with 6 bases left between them. Germline V CDR1 and CDR2: SGHNT, YYREEE (reference sequence). The CDR3 sequence is CASSLGREETQYF. CDR3 sequence (DNA): TGTGCCAGCAGCTTGGGCAGGGAAGAGACCCAGTACTTC.

In DNA form, the CDR3 reads TGTGCCAGCAGCTTGGACCAGCGATATGGCTACACCTTC. This gives the protein CASSLDQRYGYTF. The J gene is TRBJ1-2, the V gene TRBV5-4; unclear D gene. Trimming took 0 bases from V and 5 from J, leaving 8 bases between them. This CDR3 has 13 amino acids. Germline lookup yields CDR1 SGHNT and CDR2 YYREEE (reference sequence).

This sequence joins TRBV20-1 and TRBJ2-3; D call uncertain. Germline-derived CDR1 and CDR2 are DFQATT and SNEGSKA (reference sequence). The CDR3 sequence is 11 residues long. V was trimmed by 4 bases and J by 5 bases, leaving 7 bases between them. The CDR3 DNA is TGCAGTGCTATTTTTAGAGATACGCAGTATTTT. This sequence encodes CSAIFRDTQYF.

This clone appeared a few times. This chain joins TRBV19 and TRBJ1-1, with 8 bases lining up with TRBD1. V gave up 5 bases and J gave up 4 bases; unmatched junction bases: 3. Germline V gene lookup returns CDR1 LNHDA and CDR2 SQIVND (reference sequence). This CDR3 spans 13 amino acids. CDR3 protein: CASSPQGATEAFF. For the CDR3, the DNA is TGTGCCAGTAGTCCCCAGGGGGCCACTGAAGCTTTCTTT.

The chain uses TRBV29-1 and TRBJ2-7; TRBD1 agrees at 9 bases. Germline assignment: CDR1 SQVTM and CDR2 ANQGSEA. Unmatched junction bases numbered 2, after V lost 6 bases and J lost 5 bases. This CDR3 spans 11 amino acids. The DNA for the CDR3 is TGCAGCGTAGGACAGGGGAACGAGCAGTACTTC. Translation: CSVGQGNEQYF.

The chain carries TRBV7-9 and TRBJ2-7; 9 bases align to TRBD1. The CDR3 extends over 14 amino acids. The germline V gene encodes CDR1 SEHNR and CDR2 FQNEAQ (reference sequence). V gave up 5 bases and J gave up 5 bases; unmatched junction bases: 7. CDR3 protein: CASSLWTGEDEQYF. CDR3 coding DNA: TGTGCCAGCAGCCTATGGACAGGGGAGGACGAGCAGTACTTC.

This clone has just a few counts. V usage is TRBV5-6 and J usage is TRBJ2-1; a possible D gene is TRBD1 (6 bases). The V and J ends lost 4 bases and 6 bases respectively, with 8 bases between them. This CDR3 is 12 amino acids long. CDR1 and CDR2 (germline): SGHDT, YYEEEE. CDR3 region: CASSPDSNEQFF. In nucleotides, the CDR3 is TGTGCCAGCAGCCCGGACAGCAATGAGCAGTTCTTC.

The rearrangement uses TRBV18 and TRBJ1-1, with 7 bases fitting TRBD1. The CDR3 contains 14 residues. The germline V gene encodes CDR1 KGHSH and CDR2 LQKENI. Trimming removed 4 bases from V and 5 bases from J; junction bases left unmatched: 7. The CDR3 DNA reads as TGTGCCAGCTCACTCGGAGGACAGGCGACTGAAGCTTTCTTT. Translation gives CASSLGGQATEAFF.

V usage is TRBV30 and J usage is TRBJ1-6; D remains ambiguous. Trimming removed 0 bases from V and 6 bases from J, with 18 bases in between. CDR3 length: 17 residues. The germline V gene has CDR1 GTSNPN and CDR2 SVGIG (reference sequence). The CDR3 DNA reads as TGTGCCTGGAGTGTATCACATCTCAGAAGTGTTAATTCACCCCTCCACTTT. Its translation is CAWSVSHLRSVNSPLHF.

CDR3 in amino acids: CASSHDWPGSADTQYF. The CDR3 coding sequence is TGTGCCAGCAGCCATGACTGGCCCGGGTCGGCTGATACGCAGTATTTT. The genes are TRBV14 and TRBJ2-3; no clear D gene. This CDR3 spans 16 amino acids. The V end lost 3 bases, the J end lost 6 bases, and 19 bases lay between the germline ends. Germline loops: CDR1 SGHDN, CDR2 FVKESK.

The chain carries TRBV6-2 or TRBV6-3 and TRBJ1-6, with a possible D match to TRBD1 (5 bases). V lost 2 bases and J lost 8, with 16 bases in between. The V gene's germline CDR1 is MNHEY and CDR2 SVGEGT. The CDR3 runs to 16 residues. CDR3 nucleotide sequence: TGTGCCAGCAGTTACATGGACACAATCGGAGATTCACCCCTCCACTTT. Its protein is CASSYMDTIGDSPLHF.

The chain employs TRBV6-1 and TRBJ1-5, with D possibly TRBD1 on 5 matching bases. Between the trimmed V and J ends, which lost 2 bases and 4 bases, there was a span of 12 bases. Germline CDR1 MNHNS, CDR2 SASEGT. The length of the CDR3 is 15 residues. The CDR3 sequence is CASSELSGINQPQHF. CDR3 in DNA: TGTGCCAGCAGTGAATTGTCAGGGATTAATCAGCCCCAGCATTTT.

V usage is TRBV30 and J usage is TRBJ2-1; the match to TRBD2 covers 7 bases. V trimming: 2 bases; J trimming: 2 bases; junction bases outside the gene matches: 6. This CDR3 region has 15 residues. Germline V CDR1 and CDR2: GTSNPN, SVGIG (reference sequence). The CDR3 here is CAWSYSSGPYNEQFF. The CDR3 region has the DNA TGTGCCTGGAGTTACTCTAGCGGCCCCTACAATGAGCAGTTCTTC. The entire variable domain, with the rest obtained from reference TRBV30 and TRBJ2-1, is as follows: SQTIHQWPATLVQPVGSPLSLECTVEGTSNPNLYWYRQAAGRGLQLLFYSVGIGQISSEVPQNLSASRPQDRQFILSSKKLLLSDSGFYLCAWSYSSGPYNEQFFGPGTRLTVL.

The genes are TRBV18 and TRBJ1-3; tentatively, D is TRBD1 (6 bases). The CDR3 extends over 15 amino acids. Germline V lookup: CDR1 KGHSH, CDR2 LQKENI. V gave up 3 bases and J gave up 1 base, with 10 bases separating them. CDR3 protein: CASSPDRQSGNTIYF. The CDR3 DNA reads TGTGCCAGCTCACCCGACAGGCAGTCTGGAAACACCATATATTTT. Full variable domain (outside the CDR3, taken from reference TRBV18 and TRBJ1-3): NAGVMQNPRHLVRRRGQEARLRCSPMKGHSHVYWYRQLPEEGLKFMVYLQKENIIDESGMPKERFSAEFPKEGPSILRIQQVVRGDSAAYFCASSPDRQSGNTIYFGEGSWLTVV.

This clone turned up a few times. The chain is built from TRBV4-2 and TRBJ1-2; D possibly corresponds to TRBD1 (6 bases). V lost 0 bases to trimming and J lost 3 bases, with 11 bases between them. CDR3 length: 15 residues. Per germline, CDR1 LGHNA and CDR2 YNFKEQ. CDR3 amino acids: CASSQDLDSYYGYTF. The CDR3 region has the DNA TGTGCCAGCAGCCAAGATCTGGACAGTTACTATGGCTACACCTTC.

This clone came up a few times. J is TRBJ2-3 and V is TRBV30, with 7 bases aligning to TRBD2. From germline, CDR1 is GTSNPN and CDR2 SVGIG (reference sequence). The CDR3 spans 14 residues. V lost 6 bases and J lost 5; bases outside the gene matches: 11. The CDR3: CACRAKRGGDTQYF. In nucleotides, the CDR3 is TGTGCCTGTAGAGCCAAGCGGGGAGGAGATACGCAGTATTTT.

This clone is labeled as large. V is TRBV6-6 and J is TRBJ1-1, with a tentative D call TRBD1 (6 bases). The CDR3 has 13 amino acids. CDR1 and CDR2 (germline): MNHNY, SVGAGI (reference sequence). Trimming cost V 2 bases and J 6 bases, with 10 bases left between them. CDR3 amino acids: CASSYKAGAEAFF. The CDR3 DNA is TGTGCCAGCAGTTACAAGGCAGGGGCTGAAGCTTTCTTT.

This clone occurred once. V and J are TRBV28 and TRBJ1-2; D possibly corresponds to TRBD1 (5 bases). The germline V gene has CDR1 MDHEN and CDR2 SYDVKM. The V gene lost 6 bases and the J gene lost 5 bases, with 13 bases spanning the gap. The CDR3 spans 13 residues. CDR3 coding DNA: TGTGCCAGCAGCCAAACGACAGTTTATGGCTACACCTTC. It codes for CASSQTTVYGYTF.